Shown below are 10 T cell receptor beta chains from a single sample sequenced in a study of shared clonotypes between healthy human individuals. Assay used: immunoSEQ multiplex PCR; TCRdb lists only in-frame clones, some missing. Among approximately 2.4 million clones listed, almost 96% were seen once. Sequenced sample: naive CD4+ T cells sorted from blood. This sample's subset: CD45RA+ positively selected. These receptors all come from a man between 18 and 29 years old in good health.

As to this clone: Other nucleotide sequences in the sample specify the same CDR3. V and J are TRBV6-5 and TRBJ2-7; D not certain. CDR3 length: 14 amino acids. V was trimmed by 0 bases and J by 1 base, leaving 7 bases between them. In germline, CDR1 is MNHEY, CDR2 SVGAGI. CDR3 coding DNA: TGTGCCAGCAGTTACTCGGCAAGATCCTACGAGCAGTACTTC. Amino acids: CASSYSARSYEQYF.

The chain uses TRBV29-1 and TRBJ1-1, with D hard to call. V lost 3 bases and J lost 1, with 15 bases in between. Germline-derived CDR1 and CDR2 are SQVTM and ANQGSEA. The CDR3 covers 15 residues. CDR3 DNA sequence: TGCAGCGTTGAGGTATTTGGATGGGAGAACACTGAAGCTTTCTTT. Translation gives CSVEVFGWENTEAFF.

The CDR3 here is CASSSPGGQRSRETQYF. The CDR3 bases are TGTGCCAGCAGCTCTCCCGGCGGCCAAAGGTCACGGGAGACCCAGTACTTC. The chain recombines TRBV7-9 with TRBJ2-5; D is ambiguous. V lost 4 bases, J lost 5 bases, and 23 bases lay in between. The CDR3 extends over 17 amino acids. The germline gives CDR1 SEHNR, CDR2 FQNEAQ (reference sequence). The full variable domain, its missing parts supplied by reference TRBV7-9 and TRBJ2-5, is DTGVSQNPRHKITKRGQNVTFRCDPISEHNRLYWYRQTLGQGPEFLTYFQNEAQLEKSRLLSDRFSAERPKGSFSTLEIQRTEQGDSAMYLCASSSPGGQRSRETQYFGPGTRLLVL.

The chain couples TRBV19 to TRBJ1-5; no definite D call. V was pared by 4 bases and J by 1 base, with 11 bases between. The length of the CDR3 is 15 residues. Germline CDR1 LNHDA, CDR2 SQIVND (reference sequence). CDR3: CASSTTGPSNQPQHF. CDR3 sequence (DNA): TGTGCCAGTAGTACGACTGGGCCGAGCAATCAGCCCCAGCATTTT.

The V gene is TRBV7-9, the J gene TRBJ1-1; TRBD1 might be the D (5 bases). This CDR3 comprises 12 residues. Germline CDR1 SEHNR, CDR2 FQNEAQ (reference sequence). V was clipped by 5 bases and J by 11 bases, with 15 bases between them. Written as DNA, the CDR3 is TGTGCCAGCAGCGCCGGGACCGGGCGTGCTTTCTTT. This encodes CASSAGTGRAFF. Together with reference TRBV7-9 and TRBJ1-1, the CDR3 gives the full variable domain: DTGVSQNPRHKITKRGQNVTFRCDPISEHNRLYWYRQTLGQGPEFLTYFQNEAQLEKSRLLSDRFSAERPKGSFSTLEIQRTEQGDSAMYLCASSAGTGRAFFGQGTRLTVV.

The V call is TRBV4-1, the J call TRBJ2-5; TRBD2 matches at 7 bases. The CDR3 totals 17 residues. Trimming cost V 0 bases and J 4 bases; bases outside gene matches: 11. Germline V CDR1 and CDR2: MGHRA, YSYEKL. In nucleotides, the CDR3 is TGCGCCAGCAGCCAAGATGTAGGTAGCGGGTTCCCAGAGACCCAGTACTTC. The encoded protein is CASSQDVGSGFPETQYF.

The chain carries TRBV5-6 and TRBJ1-6; a weak D match, TRBD1 (6 bases). The CDR3 contains 17 residues. Trimming took off 1 base at V and 2 bases at J, with 13 bases between the two ends. Germline loops: CDR1 SGHDT, CDR2 YYEEEE. CDR3 DNA: TGTGCCAGCAGCTTGAAACAGGGTACTGCCTATAATTCACCCCTCCACTTT. Translated, it gives CASSLKQGTAYNSPLHF.

Regarding this clone: Other DNA sequences in the sample encode the same CDR3. The chain uses TRBV7-2 and TRBJ2-7, with 8 bases matching TRBD1. The ends lost 5 bases at V and 3 bases at J; junction bases unmatched: 3. The germline gives CDR1 SGHTA, CDR2 FQGNSA. The CDR3 sequence is 13 residues long. The CDR3 spells CASSLGTGYEQYF. DNA for the CDR3: TGTGCCAGCAGCCTTGGGACAGGCTACGAGCAGTACTTC.

This chain links TRBV18 with TRBJ1-2; a weak D match, TRBD1 (5 bases). The CDR3 loop spans 15 amino acids. Germline V gives CDR1 KGHSH, CDR2 LQKENI. V lost 3 bases and J lost 3, with 14 bases in between. The CDR3 loop reads CASSPTGDSYYGYTF. CDR3 bases: TGTGCCAGCTCACCGACGGGAGACAGCTACTATGGCTACACCTTC. Complete variable domain (other parts from reference TRBV18 and TRBJ1-2): NAGVMQNPRHLVRRRGQEARLRCSPMKGHSHVYWYRQLPEEGLKFMVYLQKENIIDESGMPKERFSAEFPKEGPSILRIQQVVRGDSAAYFCASSPTGDSYYGYTFGSGTRLTVV.

This clone was seen a single time. The chain links TRBV19 to TRBJ1-2; D is uncertain. Germline V lookup: CDR1 LNHDA, CDR2 SQIVND (reference sequence). CDR3 length: 13 residues. The ends were cut back, 3 bases at V and 4 bases at J, with 9 bases in the middle. As DNA, the CDR3 is TGTGCCAGTAGTATGGAGAAGACCTATGGCTACACCTTC. The encoded protein is CASSMEKTYGYTF. The full variable domain, with the rest looked up from reference TRBV19 and TRBJ1-2, is DGGITQSPKYLFRKEGQNVTLSCEQNLNHDAMYWYRQDPGQGLRLIYYSQIVNDFQKGDIAEGYSVSREKKESFPLTVTSAQKNPTAFYLCASSMEKTYGYTFGSGTRLTVV.